This T cell receptor beta chain was identified in a study of T cell responses to AZD1222 COVID-19 vaccine. Germline V gene data show CDR1 as SGHAT and CDR2 as FQNNGV. The CDR3 is 15 amino acids. V lost 5 bases, J lost 0 bases, and 1 base stayed unmatched. TCRdb keeps only in-frame clones here, not all; method: immunoSEQ multiplex PCR. The sample holds hundreds of thousands of clones; around 93% are singletons and the top ten take roughly 0.99%. The sample in question was peripheral blood, obtained on day 0 of MenACWY control vaccination. The receptor comes from an adult in good health. This chain uses TRBV11-2 with TRBJ2-1; 10 nucleotides align to TRBD2. The CDR3 is CASSPSGSSYNEQFF. In nucleotides, the CDR3 is TGTGCCAGCAGCCCTAGCGGGAGCTCCTACAATGAGCAGTTCTTC. The whole variable domain, filled in from reference TRBV11-2 and TRBJ2-1, reads EAGVAQSPRYKIIEKRQSVAFWCNPISGHATLYWYQQILGQGPKLLIQFQNNGVVDDSQLPKDRFSAERLKGVDSTLKIQPAKLEDSAVYLCASSPSGSSYNEQFFGPGTRLTVL.